Sequencing of this TCR beta chain was carried out in a study of siplizumab effects on memory and regulatory T cells. Using immunoSEQ multiplex PCR, the repertoire was profiled, and TCRdb retains in-frame clones only, with some absent. This sample has some 100,000 clones; 90% to 95% occur once, and the top ten carry 6% to 7%. Per germline, CDR1 SGHNT and CDR2 YENEEA. The V gene lost 5 bases and the J gene lost 2 bases, with 16 bases spanning the gap. This CDR3 is built from 15 residues. The V and J genes are TRBV11-3 and TRBJ2-7, with D tentatively TRBD1 (6 bases). The sample comprised CD8+ T cells sorted from blood. This TCR derives from a human donor in good health. CDR3 amino acids: CASSAPRGRPYEQYF. Written as DNA, the CDR3 is TGTGCCAGCAGCGCCCCCAGGGGTAGGCCCTACGAGCAGTACTTC.